This TCR beta chain was identified during a study of regulatory T cells in long-lasting Graves disease. Study overall: The antithyroid drugs taken by newly diagnosed Graves' patients had been used for under 3 months.

Library construction for TCR beta used iRepertoire HTBI primers and Arm-PCR of CDR3 regions. TCRdb analysed the multiplex PCR reads with MiXCR anew, one entry per CDR3 protein. The sample carries around 420,000 distinct CDR3 sequences, 15% recorded once. Germline V lookup: CDR1 KGHDR, CDR2 SFDVKD. This CDR3 has 13 amino acids. Between the trimmed V and J ends, which lost 3 bases and 9 bases, there was a span of 11 bases. Regarding time point: newly diagnosed GD, antithyroid drugs for less than 3 months. PBMC-extracted RNA yielded the TCR library. This clonotype was seen ten or more times. Its antigen is unknown. Overall study findings and caveats: With persistent disease, TRBV28, TRBJ1-2 and TRBJ2-5 were the favored segments.

These data were also reused for a study on T cells in Graves' hyperthyroidism and ophthalmopathy. As that study records: Each diagnosis drew on symptoms, thyroxine, TRAb, thyroid ultrasound and orbital computed tomography findings. Ophthalmopathy was predicted by the model a median of about 6.7 months ahead of onset.

Sequenced here: peripheral blood mononuclear cells (PBMCs), sampled at new diagnosis, from a patient treated with antithyroid drugs. This TCR was recovered from a middle-aged woman with Graves disease. The chain uses TRBV24-1 and TRBJ2-1; D is unresolved. CDR3 sequence: CATSDPRVGEQFF. The CDR3 DNA sequence: TGTGCCACCAGTGATCCCCGGGTGGGTGAGCAGTTCTTC.